The present T cell receptor (beta chain) was sequenced within a study of T cell responses to AZD1222 COVID-19 vaccine. Whole-study context: The analysis combined second doses at about 4 or about 12 weeks.

The assay was immunoSEQ multiplex PCR, and TCRdb's table has in-frame clones only and misses some. The sample contains around 160,000 clones, roughly 90% of which appear only once. Study-level results: Spike-specific TCR breadth and depth went up after people got two AZD1222 doses.

This clone was seen once. The target antigen is unknown. There are 20 residues in the CDR3. Per the germline V gene, CDR1 is MNHEY and CDR2 is SVGEGT. Between the trimmed V and J ends, which lost 0 bases and 3 bases, there was a span of 23 bases. The chain uses TRBV6-2 or TRBV6-3 and TRBJ2-2; D is ambiguous. The receptor's source is an adult in good health. The source material was peripheral blood, sampled on day 0 of AZD1222 vaccination. For the CDR3, the DNA is TGTGCCAGCAGTTACTCGGCCTCGTCGGTCTTGGGCCCCTACACCGGGGAGCTGTTTTTT. This codes for CASSYSASSVLGPYTGELFF.